Reported below is one TCR beta chain. Its antigen remains unidentified. This sample stems from a study of cytomegalovirus exposure and HLA in healthy donors. Libraries were prepared by immunoSEQ multiplex PCR; TCRdb keeps only in-frame clonotypes and omits some of them. The sample lists 50,000 or so clones, over 75% seen once, with 2% to 2.5% in the top ten. Study observations and caveats: It was found in a later analysis that first-cohort TCR clusters tended to co-occur in the 130 or so validation repertoires. Cytomegalovirus-associated status was assigned to some 160 TCR beta chains.

V lost 4 bases, J lost 9 bases, and 16 bases lay in between. Germline CDR1 and CDR2: MNHNY and SVGAGI (reference sequence). CDR3 length equals 14 residues. While the first cohort had 500 to 700 subjects, the donors belonged to the separate validation cohort of about 120 subjects. The receptor comes from a woman in her twenties or thirties in good health and CMV-seronegative. Sequencing used PBMCs. V and J are TRBV6-6 and TRBJ1-5, with unresolved D. The DNA for the CDR3 is TGTGCCAGCAGTTCCACTTGGAGCGGCGGGCCCCAGCATTTT. This gives the protein CASSSTWSGGPQHF.